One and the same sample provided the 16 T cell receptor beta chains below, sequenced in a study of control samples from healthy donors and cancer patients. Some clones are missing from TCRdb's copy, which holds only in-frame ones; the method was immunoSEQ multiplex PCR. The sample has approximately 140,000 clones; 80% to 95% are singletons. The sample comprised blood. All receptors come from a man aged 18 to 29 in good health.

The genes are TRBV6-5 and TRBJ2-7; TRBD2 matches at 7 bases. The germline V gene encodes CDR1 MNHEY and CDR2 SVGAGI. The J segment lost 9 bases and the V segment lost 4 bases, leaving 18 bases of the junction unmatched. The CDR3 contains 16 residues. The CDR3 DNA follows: TGTGCCAGCAGTTCCTCAATCAGACTAGCAGGGAGAGGGCAGTACTTC. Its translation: CASSSSIRLAGRGQYF.

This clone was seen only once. For the CDR3, the DNA is TGCGCCAGCAGTGAGACCTCCTACAATGAGCAGTTCTTC. Protein: CASSETSYNEQFF. This sequence joins TRBV10-2 and TRBJ2-1; D call uncertain. The CDR3 totals 13 residues. V lost 2 bases to trimming and J lost 0 bases, with 2 bases between them. Germline V CDR1 and CDR2: WSHSY, SAAADI.

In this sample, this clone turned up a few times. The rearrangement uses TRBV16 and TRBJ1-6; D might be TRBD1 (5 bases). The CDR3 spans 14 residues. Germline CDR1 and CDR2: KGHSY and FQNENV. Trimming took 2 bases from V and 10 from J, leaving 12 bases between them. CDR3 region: CASSQGSGNSPLHF. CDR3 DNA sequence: TGTGCCAGCAGCCAAGGATCAGGGAACTCACCCCTCCACTTT. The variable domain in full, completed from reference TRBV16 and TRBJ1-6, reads GEEVAQTPKHLVRGEGQKAKLYCAPIKGHSYVFWYQQVLKNEFKFLISFQNENVFDETGMPKERFSAKCLPNSPCSLEIQATKLEDSAVYFCASSQGSGNSPLHFGNGTRLTVT.

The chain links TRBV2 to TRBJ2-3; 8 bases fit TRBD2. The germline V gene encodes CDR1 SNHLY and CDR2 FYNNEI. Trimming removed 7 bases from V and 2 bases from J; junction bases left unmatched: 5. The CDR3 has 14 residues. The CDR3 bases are TGTGCCAGCACCCGGGGGGGGTCCACAGATACGCAGTATTTT. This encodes CASTRGGSTDTQYF.

The CDR3 loop reads CASSFGGNTIYF. CDR3 nucleotide sequence: TGTGCCAGCAGTTTTGGGGGTAACACCATATATTTT. V gene TRBV28 combines with J gene TRBJ1-3, with a tentative D call TRBD1 (5 bases). The germline gives CDR1 MDHEN, CDR2 SYDVKM. The CDR3 runs to 12 residues. The germline V and J ends were trimmed by 3 bases and 7 bases, with 7 bases remaining between them. The variable domain in full, with the rest retrieved from reference TRBV28 and TRBJ1-3, is DVKVTQSSRYLVKRTGEKVFLECVQDMDHENMFWYRQDPGLGLRLIYFSYDVKMKEKGDIPEGYSVSREKKERFSLILESASTNQTSMYLCASSFGGNTIYFGEGSWLTVV.

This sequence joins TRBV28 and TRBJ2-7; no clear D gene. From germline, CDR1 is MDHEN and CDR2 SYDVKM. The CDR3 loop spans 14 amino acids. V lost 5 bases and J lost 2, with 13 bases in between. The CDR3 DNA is TGTGCCAGCAGTCGGCTGTCAGCGCCCTACGAGCAGTACTTC. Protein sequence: CASSRLSAPYEQYF. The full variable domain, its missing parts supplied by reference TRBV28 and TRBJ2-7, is DVKVTQSSRYLVKRTGEKVFLECVQDMDHENMFWYRQDPGLGLRLIYFSYDVKMKEKGDIPEGYSVSREKKERFSLILESASTNQTSMYLCASSRLSAPYEQYFGPGTRLTVT.

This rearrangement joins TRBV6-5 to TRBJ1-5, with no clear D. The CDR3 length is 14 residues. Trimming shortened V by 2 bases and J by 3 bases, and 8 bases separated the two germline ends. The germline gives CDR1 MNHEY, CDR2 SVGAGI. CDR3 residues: CASSYDRINQPQHF. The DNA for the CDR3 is TGTGCCAGCAGTTACGACCGAATCAATCAGCCCCAGCATTTT.

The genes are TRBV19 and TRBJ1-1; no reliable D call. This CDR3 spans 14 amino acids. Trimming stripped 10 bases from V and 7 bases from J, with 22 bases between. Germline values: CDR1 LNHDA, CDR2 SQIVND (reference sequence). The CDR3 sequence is CATRTPIGGFEAFF. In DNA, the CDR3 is TGTGCCACCCGCACCCCAATCGGAGGGTTTGAAGCTTTCTTT.

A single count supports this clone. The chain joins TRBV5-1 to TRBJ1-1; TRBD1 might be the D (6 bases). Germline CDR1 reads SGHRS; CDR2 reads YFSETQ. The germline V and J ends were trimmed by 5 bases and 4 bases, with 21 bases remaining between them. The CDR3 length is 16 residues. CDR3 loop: CASSYRYGGGVTEAFF. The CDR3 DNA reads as TGCGCCAGCAGTTACCGATACGGGGGCGGGGTCACTGAAGCTTTCTTT.

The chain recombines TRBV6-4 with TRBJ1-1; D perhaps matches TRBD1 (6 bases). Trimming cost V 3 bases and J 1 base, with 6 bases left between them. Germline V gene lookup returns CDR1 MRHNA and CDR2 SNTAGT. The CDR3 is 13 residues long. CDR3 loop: CASSEGANTEAFF. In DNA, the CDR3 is TGTGCCAGCAGTGAGGGGGCGAACACTGAAGCTTTCTTT.

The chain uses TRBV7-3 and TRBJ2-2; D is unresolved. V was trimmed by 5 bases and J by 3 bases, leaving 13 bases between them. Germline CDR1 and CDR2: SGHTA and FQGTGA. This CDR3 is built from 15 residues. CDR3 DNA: TGTGCCAGCAGCGCTCAGAATACTCACACCGGGGAGCTGTTTTTT. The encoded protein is CASSAQNTHTGELFF. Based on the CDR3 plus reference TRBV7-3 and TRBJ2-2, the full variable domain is GAGVSQTPSNKVTEKGKYVELRCDPISGHTALYWYRQSLGQGPEFLIYFQGTGAADDSGLPNDRFFAVRPEGSVSTLKIQRTERGDSAVYLCASSAQNTHTGELFFGEGSRLTVL.

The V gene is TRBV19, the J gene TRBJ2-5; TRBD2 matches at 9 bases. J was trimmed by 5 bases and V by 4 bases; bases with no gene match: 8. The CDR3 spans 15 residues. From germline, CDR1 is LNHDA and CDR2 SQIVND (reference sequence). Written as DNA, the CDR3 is TGTGCCAGTAGTACCCCAGGACTAGCGCAGGAGACCCAGTACTTC. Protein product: CASSTPGLAQETQYF.

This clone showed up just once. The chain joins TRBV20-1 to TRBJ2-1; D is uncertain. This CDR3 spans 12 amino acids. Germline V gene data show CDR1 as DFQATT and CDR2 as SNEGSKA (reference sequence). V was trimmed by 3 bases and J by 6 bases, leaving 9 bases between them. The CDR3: CSASIASNEQFF. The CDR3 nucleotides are TGCAGTGCTAGTATTGCAAGCAATGAGCAGTTCTTC.

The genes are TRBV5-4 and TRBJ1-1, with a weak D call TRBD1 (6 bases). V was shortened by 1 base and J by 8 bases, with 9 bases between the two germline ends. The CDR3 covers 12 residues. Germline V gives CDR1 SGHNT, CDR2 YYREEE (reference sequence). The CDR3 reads CASSLPGAEAFF. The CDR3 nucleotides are TGTGCCAGCAGCTTGCCAGGGGCGGAAGCTTTCTTT.

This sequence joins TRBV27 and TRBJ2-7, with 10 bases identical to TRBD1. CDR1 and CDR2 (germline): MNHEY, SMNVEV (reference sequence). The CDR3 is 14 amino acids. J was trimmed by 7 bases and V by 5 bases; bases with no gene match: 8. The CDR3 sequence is CASSPSTGGVEQYF. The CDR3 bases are TGTGCCAGCAGTCCATCGACAGGGGGCGTTGAGCAGTACTTC.

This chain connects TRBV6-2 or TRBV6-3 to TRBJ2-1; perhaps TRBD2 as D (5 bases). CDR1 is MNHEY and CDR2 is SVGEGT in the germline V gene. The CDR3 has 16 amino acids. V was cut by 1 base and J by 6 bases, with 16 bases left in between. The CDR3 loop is CASSYLPRDRLNEQFF. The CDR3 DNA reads TGTGCCAGCAGTTACTTGCCCCGGGATCGACTCAATGAGCAGTTCTTC.